This TCR beta chain was captured by sequencing in a study of persistence of HIV-infected CD4 T cells. CDR1 and CDR2 (germline): MDHEN, SYDVKM. Trimming pared 3 bases from V and 0 bases from J, leaving 8 bases between. The CDR3 is 15 amino acids. Details on this clone: Its antigen is not identified.

This was the immunoSEQ version 4 assay in survey mode. Data came from immunoSEQ multiplex PCR; TCRdb stores just in-frame clones and leaves some out. The table lists around 24,000 clones, 74% of them singletons. The stimulus was an HIV-1 Gag 15-mer peptide pool, 0.8 to 1 ug/peptide/mL. CD4+ T cells upregulating both CD40 ligand and CD69 were sorted as responding cells. CD8-depleted PBMCs were stimulated 15 to 20 hours with anti-CD28/CD49d costimulation, CD40-blocking antibody and enfuvirtide. Findings and limits, study-wide: Antigen-responding cells were enriched for degenerate expanded CDR3beta sequences.

The receptor was derived from an adult man with HIV who was CMV-seropositive. The genes are TRBV28 and TRBJ1-4; D is uncertain. Sequenced here: CD4+ T cells sorted from PBMCs after roughly 20-hour stimulation, sampled from a patient who received antiretroviral therapy. CDR3 sequence: CASSFPAATNEKLFF. CDR3 bases: TGTGCCAGCAGTTTCCCGGCTGCAACTAATGAAAAACTGTTTTTT.